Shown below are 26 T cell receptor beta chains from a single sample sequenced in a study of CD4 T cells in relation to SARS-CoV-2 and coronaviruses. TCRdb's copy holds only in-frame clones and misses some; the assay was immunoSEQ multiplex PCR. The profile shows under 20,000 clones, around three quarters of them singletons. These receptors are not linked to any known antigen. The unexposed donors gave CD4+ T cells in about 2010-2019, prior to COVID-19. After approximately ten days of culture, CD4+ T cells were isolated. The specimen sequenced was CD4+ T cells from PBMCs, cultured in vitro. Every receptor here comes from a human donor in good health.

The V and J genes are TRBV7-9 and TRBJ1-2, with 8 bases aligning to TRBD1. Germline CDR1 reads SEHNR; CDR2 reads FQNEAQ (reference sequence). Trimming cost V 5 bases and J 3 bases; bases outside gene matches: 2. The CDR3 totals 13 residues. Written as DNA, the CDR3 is TGTGCCAGCAGCCAGACAGGGGACTATGGCTACACCTTC. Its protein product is CASSQTGDYGYTF.

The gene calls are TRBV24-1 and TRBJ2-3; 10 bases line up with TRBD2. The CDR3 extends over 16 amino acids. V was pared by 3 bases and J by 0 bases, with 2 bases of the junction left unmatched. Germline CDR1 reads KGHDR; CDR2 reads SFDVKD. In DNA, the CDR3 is TGTGCCACCAGTGATCCGACTAGCGGGAGCACAGATACGCAGTATTTT. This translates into CATSDPTSGSTDTQYF.

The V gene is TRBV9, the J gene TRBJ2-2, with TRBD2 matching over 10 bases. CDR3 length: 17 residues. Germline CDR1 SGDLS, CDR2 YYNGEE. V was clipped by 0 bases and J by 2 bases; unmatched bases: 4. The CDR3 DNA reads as TGTGCCAGCAGCGTAGCAGCGGGAGGGCTTAACACCGGGGAGCTGTTTTTT. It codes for CASSVAAGGLNTGELFF.

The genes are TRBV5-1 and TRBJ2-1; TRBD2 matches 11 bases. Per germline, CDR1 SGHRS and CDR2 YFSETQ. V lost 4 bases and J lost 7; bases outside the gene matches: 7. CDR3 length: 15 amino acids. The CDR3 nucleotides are TGCGCCAGCAGCGACGGGACTAGCGGCTTGAATGAGCAGTTCTTC. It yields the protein CASSDGTSGLNEQFF.

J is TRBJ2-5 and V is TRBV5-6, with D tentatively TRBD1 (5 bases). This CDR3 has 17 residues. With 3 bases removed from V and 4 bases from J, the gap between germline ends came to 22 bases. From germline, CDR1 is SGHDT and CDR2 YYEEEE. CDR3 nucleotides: TGTGCCAGCAGCTCCGATGGCACAGGCCTATGGGGAGAGACCCAGTACTTC. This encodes CASSSDGTGLWGETQYF.

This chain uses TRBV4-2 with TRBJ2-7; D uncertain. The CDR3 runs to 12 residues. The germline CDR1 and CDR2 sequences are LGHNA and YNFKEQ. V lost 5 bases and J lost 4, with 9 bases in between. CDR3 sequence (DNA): TGTGCCAGCAGCAAGGAAGGGTACGAGCAGTACTTC. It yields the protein CASSKEGYEQYF.

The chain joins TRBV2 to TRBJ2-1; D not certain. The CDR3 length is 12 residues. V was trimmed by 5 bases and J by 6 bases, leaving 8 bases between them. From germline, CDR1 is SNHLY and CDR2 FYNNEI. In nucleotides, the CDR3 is TGTGCCAGCAGTCCGGATTCCAATGAGCAGTTCTTC. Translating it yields CASSPDSNEQFF. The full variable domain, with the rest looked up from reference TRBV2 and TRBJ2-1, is EPEVTQTPSHQVTQMGQEVILRCVPISNHLYFYWYRQILGQKVEFLVSFYNNEISEKSEIFDDQFSVERPDGSNFTLKIRSTKLEDSAMYFCASSPDSNEQFFGPGTRLTVL.

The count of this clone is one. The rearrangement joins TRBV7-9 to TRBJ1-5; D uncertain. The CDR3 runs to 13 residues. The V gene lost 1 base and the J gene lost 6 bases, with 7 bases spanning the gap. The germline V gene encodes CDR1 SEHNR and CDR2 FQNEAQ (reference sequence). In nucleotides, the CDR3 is TGTGCCAGCAGCTTAGAGCGCAGTCAGCCCCAGCATTTT. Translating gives CASSLERSQPQHF.

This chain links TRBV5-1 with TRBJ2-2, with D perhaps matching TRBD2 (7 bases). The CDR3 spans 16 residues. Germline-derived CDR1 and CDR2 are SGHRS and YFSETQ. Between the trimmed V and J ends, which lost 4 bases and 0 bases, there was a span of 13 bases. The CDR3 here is CASSGGDITNTGELFF. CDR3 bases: TGCGCCAGCAGCGGGGGGGACATAACGAACACCGGGGAGCTGTTTTTT.

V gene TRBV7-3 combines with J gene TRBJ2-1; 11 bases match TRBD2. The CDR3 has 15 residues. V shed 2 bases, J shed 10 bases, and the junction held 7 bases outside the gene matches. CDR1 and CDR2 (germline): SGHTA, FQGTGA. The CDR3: CASSLVLAGAEEQFF. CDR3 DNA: TGTGCCAGCAGCTTAGTACTAGCGGGGGCGGAGGAGCAGTTCTTC. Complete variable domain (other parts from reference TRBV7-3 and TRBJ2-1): GAGVSQTPSNKVTEKGKYVELRCDPISGHTALYWYRQSLGQGPEFLIYFQGTGAADDSGLPNDRFFAVRPEGSVSTLKIQRTERGDSAVYLCASSLVLAGAEEQFFGPGTRLTVL.

CDR3 coding DNA: TGTGCCAGCAGGACAGGGTCGAACACTGAAGCTTTCTTT. Translating gives CASRTGSNTEAFF. The chain couples TRBV2 to TRBJ1-1; 7 bases match TRBD1. This CDR3 is built from 13 residues. The germline CDR1 and CDR2 sequences are SNHLY and FYNNEI. With V trimmed by 6 bases and J by 1 base, 2 bases remained unmatched.

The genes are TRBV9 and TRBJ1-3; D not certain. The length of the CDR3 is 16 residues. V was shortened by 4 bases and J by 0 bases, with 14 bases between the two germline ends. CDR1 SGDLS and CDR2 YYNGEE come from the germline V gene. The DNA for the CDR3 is TGTGCCAGCAGCCTTGAGGACTACCTCTCTGGAAACACCATATATTTT. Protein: CASSLEDYLSGNTIYF. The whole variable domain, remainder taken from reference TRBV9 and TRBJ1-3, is DSGVTQTPKHLITATGQRVTLRCSPRSGDLSVYWYQQSLDQGLQFLIQYYNGEERAKGNILERFSAQQFPDLHSELNLSSLELGDSALYFCASSLEDYLSGNTIYFGEGSWLTVV.

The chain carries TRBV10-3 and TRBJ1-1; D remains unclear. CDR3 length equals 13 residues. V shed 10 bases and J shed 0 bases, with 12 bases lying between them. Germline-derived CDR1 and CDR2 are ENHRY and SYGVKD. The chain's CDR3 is CATIGVLNTEAFF. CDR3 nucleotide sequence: TGTGCCACGATTGGGGTTTTGAACACTGAAGCTTTCTTT.

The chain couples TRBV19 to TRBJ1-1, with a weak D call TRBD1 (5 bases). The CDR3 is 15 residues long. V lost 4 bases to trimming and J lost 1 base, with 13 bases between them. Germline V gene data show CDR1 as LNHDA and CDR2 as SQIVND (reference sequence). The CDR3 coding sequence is TGTGCCAGTAGTACCCGGACAAGAGGGAACACTGAAGCTTTCTTT. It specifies CASSTRTRGNTEAFF.

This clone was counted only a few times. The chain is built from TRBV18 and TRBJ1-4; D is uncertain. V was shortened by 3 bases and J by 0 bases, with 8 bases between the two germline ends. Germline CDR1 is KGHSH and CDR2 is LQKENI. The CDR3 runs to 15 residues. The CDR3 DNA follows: TGTGCCAGCTCACCCCGAGCGACAACTAATGAAAAACTGTTTTTT. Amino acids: CASSPRATTNEKLFF.

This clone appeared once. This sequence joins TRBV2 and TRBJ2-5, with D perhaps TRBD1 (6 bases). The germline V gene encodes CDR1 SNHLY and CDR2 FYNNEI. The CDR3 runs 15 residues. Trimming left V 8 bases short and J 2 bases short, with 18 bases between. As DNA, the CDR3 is TGTGCCAGCTCGATCTCAGGGGTAGAACAAGAGACCCAGTACTTC. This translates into CASSISGVEQETQYF.

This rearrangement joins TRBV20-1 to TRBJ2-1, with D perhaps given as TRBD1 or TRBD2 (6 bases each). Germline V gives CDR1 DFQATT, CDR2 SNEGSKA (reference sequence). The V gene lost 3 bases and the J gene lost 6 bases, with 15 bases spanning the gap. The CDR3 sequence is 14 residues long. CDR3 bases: TGCAGTGCTAGTCAGGGGACTTCTTTCAATGAGCAGTTCTTC. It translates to CSASQGTSFNEQFF.

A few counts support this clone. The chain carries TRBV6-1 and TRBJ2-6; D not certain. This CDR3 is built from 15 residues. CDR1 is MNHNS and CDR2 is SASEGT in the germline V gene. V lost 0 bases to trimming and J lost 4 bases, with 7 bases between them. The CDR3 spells CASSEAGFGANVLTF. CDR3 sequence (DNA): TGTGCCAGCAGTGAAGCGGGGTTCGGGGCCAACGTCCTGACTTTC.

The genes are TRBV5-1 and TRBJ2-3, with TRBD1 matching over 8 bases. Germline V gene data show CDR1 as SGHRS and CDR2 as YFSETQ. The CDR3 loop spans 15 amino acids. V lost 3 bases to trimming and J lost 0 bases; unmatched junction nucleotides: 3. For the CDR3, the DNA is TGCGCCAGCAGCTGGGGGGACAGGAGCACAGATACGCAGTATTTT. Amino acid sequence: CASSWGDRSTDTQYF.

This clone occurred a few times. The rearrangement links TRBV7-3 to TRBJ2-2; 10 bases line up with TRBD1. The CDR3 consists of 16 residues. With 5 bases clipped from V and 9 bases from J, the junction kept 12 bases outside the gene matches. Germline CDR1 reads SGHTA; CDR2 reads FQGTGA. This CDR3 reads CASSAPGDRGIRELFF. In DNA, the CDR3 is TGTGCCAGCAGCGCTCCCGGGGACAGGGGCATCCGGGAGCTGTTTTTT.

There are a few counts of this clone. CDR3 in DNA: TGTGCCACCAGCAGAGCACAGTACACCGGGGAGCTGTTTTTT. It is translated as CATSRAQYTGELFF. J is TRBJ2-2 and V is TRBV15; D unclear. CDR3 length: 14 amino acids. Germline CDR1 and CDR2: LNHNV and YYDKDF (reference sequence). Trimming cost V 1 base and J 3 bases, with 6 bases left between them.

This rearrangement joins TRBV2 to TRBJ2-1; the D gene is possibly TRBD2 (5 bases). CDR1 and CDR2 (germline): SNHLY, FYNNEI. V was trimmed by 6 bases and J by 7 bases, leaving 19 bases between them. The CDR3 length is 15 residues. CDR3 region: CASRSLADWLNEQFF. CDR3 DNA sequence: TGTGCCAGCAGAAGTCTAGCTGATTGGCTGAATGAGCAGTTCTTC.

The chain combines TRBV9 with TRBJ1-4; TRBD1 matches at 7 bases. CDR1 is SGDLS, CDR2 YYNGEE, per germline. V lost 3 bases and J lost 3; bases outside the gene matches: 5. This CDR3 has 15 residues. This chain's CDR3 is CASSADREPNEKLFF. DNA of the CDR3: TGTGCCAGCAGCGCAGACAGGGAACCTAATGAAAAACTGTTTTTT.

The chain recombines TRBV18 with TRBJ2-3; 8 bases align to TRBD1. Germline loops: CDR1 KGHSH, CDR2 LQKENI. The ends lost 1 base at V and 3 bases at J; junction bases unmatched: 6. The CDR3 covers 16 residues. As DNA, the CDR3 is TGTGCCAGCTCACCACTAGACAGGGGACGAACAGATACGCAGTATTTT. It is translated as CASSPLDRGRTDTQYF.

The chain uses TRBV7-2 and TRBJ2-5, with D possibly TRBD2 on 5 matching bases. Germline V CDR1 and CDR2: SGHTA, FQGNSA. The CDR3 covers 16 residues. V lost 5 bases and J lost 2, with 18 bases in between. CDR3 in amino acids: CASSPRGSGPQETQYF. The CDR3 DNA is TGTGCCAGCAGCCCCCGGGGAAGCGGCCCGCAAGAGACCCAGTACTTC.

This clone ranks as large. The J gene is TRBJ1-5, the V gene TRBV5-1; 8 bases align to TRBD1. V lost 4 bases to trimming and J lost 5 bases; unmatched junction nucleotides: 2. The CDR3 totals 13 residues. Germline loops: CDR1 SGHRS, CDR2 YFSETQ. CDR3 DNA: TGCGCCAGCAGCCCGGACAGGGATCAGCCCCAGCATTTT. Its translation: CASSPDRDQPQHF.